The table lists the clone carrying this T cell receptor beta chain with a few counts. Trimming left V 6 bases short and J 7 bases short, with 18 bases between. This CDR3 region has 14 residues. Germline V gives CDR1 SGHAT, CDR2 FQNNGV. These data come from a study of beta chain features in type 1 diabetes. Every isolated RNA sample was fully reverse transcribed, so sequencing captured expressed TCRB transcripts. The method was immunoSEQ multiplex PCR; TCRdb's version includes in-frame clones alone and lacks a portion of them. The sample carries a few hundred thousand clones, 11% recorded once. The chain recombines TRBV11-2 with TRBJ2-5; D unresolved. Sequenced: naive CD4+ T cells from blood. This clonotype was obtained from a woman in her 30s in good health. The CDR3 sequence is CASSTNSDPWTQYF. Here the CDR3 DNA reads TGTGCCAGCAGTACAAACAGTGATCCGTGGACCCAGTACTTC. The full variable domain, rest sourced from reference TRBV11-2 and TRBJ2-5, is EAGVAQSPRYKIIEKRQSVAFWCNPISGHATLYWYQQILGQGPKLLIQFQNNGVVDDSQLPKDRFSAERLKGVDSTLKIQPAKLEDSAVYLCASSTNSDPWTQYFGPGTRLLVL.